This TCR beta chain came from a study of shared clonotypes between healthy human individuals. Study findings and constraints: Incompleteness in sorted-subset sequencing, despite large depth, was shown by rarefaction. Sequencing depth was expected to affect clonotype sharing among donors.

Each of the donors was a healthy adult who was HIV-negative and had not had a recent acute infection or vaccination. Each donor was a Caucasian adult residing in Nashville, Tennessee. Concerning this clone: Its antigen is still unknown.

Using immunoSEQ multiplex PCR, the repertoire was profiled, and TCRdb retains in-frame clones only, with some absent. Found here are some 2,000,000 clones, 90% to 96% of them singletons; the top ten hold approximately 0.13%. This CDR3 contains 14 residues. Trimming pared 4 bases from V and 2 bases from J, leaving 11 bases between. Germline V CDR1 and CDR2: SNHLY, FYNNEI. The sequenced sample was naive CD4+ T cells sorted from blood. Subset indicated: CD45RA+ positively selected. The chain recombines TRBV2 with TRBJ1-2; unclear D gene. The source is a man between 18 and 35 years old in good health. The DNA of the CDR3 is TGTGCCAGCAGTGTAAACACACAAAACTATGGCTACACCTTC. Amino acids: CASSVNTQNYGYTF.